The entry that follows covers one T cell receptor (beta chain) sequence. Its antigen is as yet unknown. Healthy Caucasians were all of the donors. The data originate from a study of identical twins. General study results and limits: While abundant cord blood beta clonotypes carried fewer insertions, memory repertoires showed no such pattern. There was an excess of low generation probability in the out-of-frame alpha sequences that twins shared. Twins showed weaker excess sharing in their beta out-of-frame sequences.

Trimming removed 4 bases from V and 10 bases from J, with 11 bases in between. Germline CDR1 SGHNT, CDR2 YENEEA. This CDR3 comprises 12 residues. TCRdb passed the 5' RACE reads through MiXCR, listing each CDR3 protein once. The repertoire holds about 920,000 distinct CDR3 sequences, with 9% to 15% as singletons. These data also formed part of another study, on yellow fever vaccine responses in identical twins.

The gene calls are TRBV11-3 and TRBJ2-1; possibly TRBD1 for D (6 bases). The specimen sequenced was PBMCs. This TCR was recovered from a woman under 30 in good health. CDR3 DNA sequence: TGTGCCAGCAGCTCCACAGGGCTCGAGCAGTTCTTC. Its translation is CASSSTGLEQFF.